The TCR beta chain described here comes from a study of T cells in Graves' hyperthyroidism and ophthalmopathy. Across the study: Peripheral blood was secured at the point of initial diagnosis, before any treatment. Findings and caveats of the study: Appearing also in blood were most of the thyroid clonotypes expanded above 0.001.

V lost 2 bases and J lost 1, with 11 bases in between. Germline CDR1 reads MNHNS; CDR2 reads SASEGT. The CDR3 sequence is 15 residues long. Template material for amplifying TCR beta CDR3 regions consisted of RNA transcripts. The TCR CDR3 first-round RT-PCR relied on the HTBI primer set. TCRdb re-called the multiplex PCR reads with MiXCR, one entry per CDR3 protein. The sample yields fewer than 350,000 distinct CDR3 sequences, roughly a fifth seen once. Clinical symptoms, serum thyroxine, TRAb, thyroid ultrasound and orbital computed tomography established diagnosis. Fresh peripheral blood, approximately 10 ml, was the source of the PBMCs. As for this clonotype: The antigen is not known.

This TCR was recovered from a woman in her forties or fifties with Graves' hyperthyroidism. The chain combines TRBV6-1 with TRBJ2-5; D is perhaps TRBD1 or TRBD2 (5 bases each). Sample: blood. CDR3 sequence: CASSERSGGQETQYF. CDR3 DNA: TGTGCCAGCAGTGAAAGAAGTGGGGGCCAAGAGACCCAGTACTTC.